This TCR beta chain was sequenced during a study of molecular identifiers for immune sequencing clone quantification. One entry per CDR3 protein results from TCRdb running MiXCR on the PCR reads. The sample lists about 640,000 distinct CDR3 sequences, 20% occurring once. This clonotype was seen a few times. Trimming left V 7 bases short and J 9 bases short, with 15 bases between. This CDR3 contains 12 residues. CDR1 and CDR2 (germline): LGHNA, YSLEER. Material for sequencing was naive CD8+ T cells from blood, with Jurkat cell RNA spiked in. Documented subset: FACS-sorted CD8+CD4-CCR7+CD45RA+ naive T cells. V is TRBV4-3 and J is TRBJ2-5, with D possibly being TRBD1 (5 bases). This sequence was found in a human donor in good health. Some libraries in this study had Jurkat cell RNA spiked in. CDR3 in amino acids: CASTLFQGAQYF. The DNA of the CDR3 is TGCGCCAGCACCCTATTTCAAGGGGCCCAGTACTTC.